This T cell receptor beta chain was sequenced for a study of T cell responses to AZD1222 COVID-19 vaccine. General study findings and limits: White British donors predominated, females outnumbered males, and clonal diversity was possibly underestimated. Receipt of two AZD1222 doses was followed by a rise in Spike-specific TCR breadth and depth.

About this clone: Its specificity is not known.

Assay: immunoSEQ multiplex PCR; the TCRdb copy retains only in-frame clones and omits some. The table shows roughly 160,000 clones, with 94% occurring only once. V shed 4 bases and J shed 0 bases, with 12 bases lying between them. Germline V gene sequence: CDR1 LNHDA, CDR2 SQIVND (reference sequence). This CDR3 contains 15 residues. The sample was peripheral blood, taken on day 0 of AZD1222 vaccination. The V and J genes are TRBV19 and TRBJ2-5; D may be TRBD1 (5 bases). This receptor was identified in an adult in good health. The CDR3, as DNA: TGTGCCAGTAGTACTGGGGCCGGTTACCAAGAGACCCAGTACTTC. Encoded protein: CASSTGAGYQETQYF. Combining the CDR3 with reference TRBV19 and TRBJ2-5 gives the whole variable domain DGGITQSPKYLFRKEGQNVTLSCEQNLNHDAMYWYRQDPGQGLRLIYYSQIVNDFQKGDIAEGYSVSREKKESFPLTVTSAQKNPTAFYLCASSTGAGYQETQYFGPGTRLLVL.